The 27 T cell receptor beta chains reported below all come from one sample, sequenced in a study of cytomegalovirus exposure and HLA in healthy donors. The PCR had 60 Vbeta and 13 Jbeta primers. Clones were sequenced by immunoSEQ multiplex PCR, and TCRdb holds only the in-frame ones, with some missing. The sample yields approximately 87,000 clones, 81% seen once. The sample comprised PBMCs. The receptors originated from a woman in her 70s in good health and CMV-seropositive.

J is TRBJ2-5 and V is TRBV28, with a weak D call TRBD1 (5 bases). CDR1 is MDHEN and CDR2 is SYDVKM in the germline V gene. V lost 10 bases, J lost 1 base, and 13 bases lay in between. The CDR3 totals 13 residues. The CDR3 DNA sequence: TGTGCCACCGGAGCGCAGGGCCAAGAGACCCAGTACTTC. As protein: CATGAQGQETQYF.

The chain has TRBV7-2 and TRBJ2-1, with 9 bases identical to TRBD1. Per the germline V gene, CDR1 is SGHTA and CDR2 is FQGNSA. This CDR3 comprises 15 residues. The trim removed 1 base at V and 7 bases at J, leaving 5 bases unmatched. CDR3: CASSLGGQGRNEQFF. The CDR3, as DNA: TGTGCCAGCAGCTTAGGGGGACAGGGTCGGAATGAGCAGTTCTTC.

This clone came up once. The V call is TRBV13, the J call TRBJ2-1, with 12 nucleotides matching TRBD2. The germline CDR1 and CDR2 sequences are PRHDT and FYEKMQ (reference sequence). The CDR3 covers 18 residues. V gave up 5 bases and J gave up 3 bases; unmatched junction bases: 11. The CDR3 region is CASSPLIELAGGYNEQFF. The CDR3 region has the DNA TGTGCCAGCAGCCCGTTAATAGAACTAGCGGGAGGCTACAATGAGCAGTTCTTC.

The rearrangement uses TRBV21-1 and TRBJ2-1; the D call TRBD1 from the table was never checked on the DNA. TRBV21-1 is a pseudogene locus. CDR3 length: 16 amino acids. CDR3 sequence (DNA): TGTGCCAGCAGCAAAGAGGACAGGGCCCCCTACAATGAGCAGTTCTTC. Residues: CASSKEDRAPYNEQFF.

The gene calls are TRBV4-3 and TRBJ2-1; TRBD2 aligns across 8 bases. This CDR3 is built from 16 residues. The germline CDR1 and CDR2 sequences are LGHNA and YSLEER. Trimming cost V 1 base and J 3 bases; bases outside gene matches: 5. CDR3 sequence (DNA): TGCGCCAGCAGCCAAGTGGTTAGCGGGATCTACAATGAGCAGTTCTTC. It specifies CASSQVVSGIYNEQFF.

The chain carries TRBV27 and TRBJ2-4; D possibly corresponds to TRBD1 (5 bases). The CDR3 spans 18 residues. Germline CDR1 reads MNHEY; CDR2 reads SMNVEV (reference sequence). Trimming shortened V by 5 bases and J by 0 bases, and 20 bases separated the two germline ends. The CDR3 protein is CASSPLTDRFLAKNIQYF. The CDR3 region has the DNA TGTGCCAGCAGTCCGCTGACAGACCGATTTTTAGCCAAAAACATTCAGTACTTC.

This rearrangement joins TRBV5-1 to TRBJ2-7; possibly TRBD1 for D (7 bases). The CDR3 is 14 residues long. Trimming took off 4 bases at V and 2 bases at J, with 13 bases between the two ends. CDR1 and CDR2 from the germline V gene are SGHRS and YFSETQ. The CDR3 DNA follows: TGCGCCAGCAGCCCTGGGGGGACAGCCTACGAGCAGTACTTC. Translating it yields CASSPGGTAYEQYF.

The chain is built from TRBV5-1 and TRBJ2-2; TRBD1 agrees at 8 bases. The CDR3 has 15 residues. From germline, CDR1 is SGHRS and CDR2 YFSETQ. The ends lost 1 base at V and 6 bases at J; junction bases unmatched: 5. The CDR3 here is CASSLNRGSAGELFF. CDR3 in DNA: TGCGCCAGCAGCTTGAACAGGGGGAGCGCCGGGGAGCTGTTTTTT.

A few counts support this clone. A junction boundary mismatches the germline segment, possibly from a read error. The chain has TRBV29-1 and TRBJ2-5, with unresolved D. Germline V gene sequence: CDR1 SQVTM, CDR2 ANQGSEA. The CDR3 consists of 13 residues. The CDR3 sequence: CSVEANLGETQYF. The CDR3 nucleotides read TGCAGCGTGGAAGCCAATTTGGGCGAGACCCAGTACTTC.

The gene calls are TRBV5-4 and TRBJ2-5, with 8 bases aligning to TRBD1. The J call may not be correct, given that the DNA end is closer to TRBJ2-7. The CDR3 covers 15 residues. Germline V lookup: CDR1 SGHNT, CDR2 YYREEE (reference sequence). CDR3 loop: CASSLSGTGSYEQYF. CDR3 DNA sequence: TGTGCCAGCAGCTTATCCGGGACAGGCTCCTACGAGCAGTACTTC.

The V and J genes are TRBV29-1 and TRBJ1-2; D possibly corresponds to TRBD1 (5 bases). The length of the CDR3 is 12 residues. Trimming shortened V by 4 bases and J by 8 bases, and 14 bases separated the two germline ends. The germline V gene encodes CDR1 SQVTM and CDR2 ANQGSEA. For the CDR3, the DNA is TGCAGCGTTGTTGCGGGACGCGGAGGCTACACCTTC. Its translation is CSVVAGRGGYTF.

This chain connects TRBV2 to TRBJ1-4; tentatively, D is TRBD1 (5 bases). Trimming took off 6 bases at V and 0 bases at J, with 14 bases between the two ends. This CDR3 comprises 16 residues. In germline, CDR1 is SNHLY, CDR2 FYNNEI. The CDR3 sequence is CASSRRQPATNEKLFF. The CDR3 bases are TGTGCCAGCAGCCGACGACAGCCTGCAACTAATGAAAAACTGTTTTTT.

The chain links TRBV7-9 to TRBJ2-7; TRBD1 matches 8 bases. Germline CDR1 and CDR2: SEHNR and FQNEAQ (reference sequence). J lost 5 bases, V lost 3 bases, and 9 bases had no gene match. This CDR3 contains 15 residues. CDR3 DNA sequence: TGTGCCAGCAGCTTGAGGGGACAGGTTGCCAACGAGCAGTACTTC. Encoded protein: CASSLRGQVANEQYF.

The V gene is TRBV7-2, the J gene TRBJ2-7, with 7 bases lining up with TRBD2. Germline-derived CDR1 and CDR2 are SGHTA and FQGNSA. V lost 4 bases to trimming and J lost 4 bases; unmatched junction nucleotides: 16. The CDR3 covers 17 residues. CDR3 region: CASSSPGVGGVRYEQYF. The CDR3, as DNA: TGTGCCAGCAGCTCCCCGGGGGTGGGAGGGGTACGGTACGAGCAGTACTTC. Full variable domain (remainder filled in from reference TRBV7-2 and TRBJ2-7): GAGVSQSPSNKVTEKGKDVELRCDPISGHTALYWYRQSLGQGLEFLIYFQGNSAPDKSGLPSDRFSAERTGGSVSTLTIQRTQQEDSAVYLCASSSPGVGGVRYEQYFGPGTRLTVT.

Here the CDR3 reads CASSLEGALTEAFF. Here the CDR3 DNA reads TGTGCCAGCAGCTTGGAAGGGGCCCTTACTGAAGCTTTCTTT. The rearrangement joins TRBV5-4 to TRBJ1-1; the D gene is possibly TRBD1 (5 bases). Per germline, CDR1 SGHNT and CDR2 YYREEE (reference sequence). V shed 0 bases and J shed 5 bases, with 11 bases lying between them. The CDR3 length is 14 residues.

The chain couples TRBV4-3 to TRBJ2-3, with D perhaps matching TRBD2 (6 bases). The CDR3 is 15 amino acids. Trimming pared 1 base from V and 5 bases from J, leaving 13 bases between. CDR1 and CDR2 (germline): LGHNA, YSLEER. For the CDR3, the DNA is TGCGCCAGCAGCCAAGTAGGACGGGAGAGAGATACGCAGTATTTT. This gives the protein CASSQVGRERDTQYF.

This chain uses TRBV10-2 with TRBJ2-1, with D possibly being TRBD2 (5 bases). This CDR3 comprises 11 residues. V lost 7 bases and J 6 bases, leaving 7 bases between the germline ends. Per the germline V gene, CDR1 is WSHSY and CDR2 is SAAADI. CDR3 amino acids: CASTLANEQFF. In DNA, the CDR3 is TGCGCCAGCACCCTAGCCAATGAGCAGTTCTTC.

The chain couples TRBV19 to TRBJ1-2, with 11 positions matching TRBD1. Germline CDR1 and CDR2: LNHDA and SQIVND (reference sequence). The CDR3 sequence is 19 residues long. Germline trimming cut 3 bases from V and 0 bases from J; bases unmatched to any gene: 12. Written as DNA, the CDR3 is TGTGCCAGTAGTATCCAACGGACAGGGGGCAGAGCCACTAACTATGGCTACACCTTC. Translation gives CASSIQRTGGRATNYGYTF.

The chain carries TRBV4-2 and TRBJ2-1; 7 nucleotides agree with TRBD2. The CDR3 has 14 amino acids. V lost 3 bases to trimming and J lost 2 bases; unmatched junction nucleotides: 1. Germline V gene data show CDR1 as LGHNA and CDR2 as YNFKEQ. The CDR3 sequence is CASSQAGAYNEQFF. CDR3 nucleotide sequence: TGTGCCAGCAGCCAGGCGGGGGCCTACAATGAGCAGTTCTTC.

The rearrangement links TRBV5-1 to TRBJ2-1; 10 nucleotides agree with TRBD2. This CDR3 is built from 16 residues. The trim removed 4 bases at V and 8 bases at J, leaving 12 bases unmatched. The germline CDR1 and CDR2 sequences are SGHRS and YFSETQ. The DNA for the CDR3 is TGCGCCAGCAGCCCTCAAGGTAGCGGGAGGATCGATGAGCAGTTCTTC. Translation: CASSPQGSGRIDEQFF.

This clone has only one observation. This chain connects TRBV10-2 to TRBJ1-1; D is ambiguous. CDR3 length equals 14 residues. The germline V gene encodes CDR1 WSHSY and CDR2 SAAADI. Trimming pared 4 bases from V and 0 bases from J, leaving 9 bases between. CDR3 DNA sequence: TGCGCCAGCAGTGCCGGGATGTTGAACACTGAAGCTTTCTTT. It specifies CASSAGMLNTEAFF.

This clone was recorded a few times. For the CDR3, the DNA is TGTGCCAGCAGCCAAGTCTGGAGACAAGCGGGAGATAGGGATGAGCAGTTCTTC. Translated: CASSQVWRQAGDRDEQFF. This chain links TRBV4-2 with TRBJ2-1; 8 nucleotides agree with TRBD2. CDR1 and CDR2 (germline): LGHNA, YNFKEQ. The CDR3 extends over 18 amino acids. Unmatched junction bases numbered 16, after V lost 1 base and J lost 8 bases.

This chain joins TRBV2 and TRBJ2-3; a weak D match, TRBD1 (6 bases). The CDR3 extends over 17 amino acids. V lost 5 bases and J lost 1, with 19 bases in between. The germline CDR1 and CDR2 sequences are SNHLY and FYNNEI. Here the CDR3 reads CASSWTRQGSGTDTQYF. CDR3 in DNA: TGTGCCAGCAGTTGGACGCGGCAGGGGTCTGGCACAGATACGCAGTATTTT.

The chain uses TRBV16 and TRBJ1-5; unclear D gene. The V end was cut by 4 bases, the J end by 8 bases, with 21 bases between. The V gene's germline CDR1 is KGHSY and CDR2 FQNENV. This CDR3 is built from 16 residues. CDR3 loop: CASSRQFWASEEPQHF. DNA of the CDR3: TGTGCCAGCAGCCGTCAATTCTGGGCTTCGGAGGAGCCCCAGCATTTT.

The chain joins TRBV19 to TRBJ1-2; possible D gene TRBD1, 5 bases. CDR1 LNHDA and CDR2 SQIVND come from the germline V gene (reference sequence). The CDR3 is 14 amino acids. The germline V and J ends were trimmed by 5 bases and 5 bases, with 15 bases remaining between them. This chain's CDR3 is CASSPSSGLYGYTF. The CDR3 DNA sequence: TGTGCCAGTAGTCCTTCTTCAGGGTTGTATGGCTACACCTTC.

This clone occurred a few times. The chain links TRBV4-1 to TRBJ1-4, with no clear D. Germline CDR1 and CDR2: MGHRA and YSYEKL. Trimming cost V 3 bases and J 3 bases, with 20 bases left between them. The CDR3 has 18 amino acids. CDR3 sequence (DNA): TGCGCCAGCAGCCAGCTAGACTCAGTCCTCCTCGCTAATGAAAAACTGTTTTTT. The encoded protein is CASSQLDSVLLANEKLFF.

The J gene is TRBJ2-1, the V gene TRBV7-9; 8 nucleotides align to TRBD1. The CDR3 length is 17 residues. V gave up 4 bases and J gave up 0 bases; unmatched junction bases: 8. CDR1 SEHNR and CDR2 FQNEAQ come from the germline V gene (reference sequence). CDR3 bases: TGTGCCAGCAGCTCCCCCTTCACAGGGGGCTCCTACAATGAGCAGTTCTTC. This encodes CASSSPFTGGSYNEQFF.